This T cell receptor (beta chain) was retrieved from a study of OX40 agonist ivuxolimab in advanced cancers. Study summary: In three patients, partial responses were observed, one with hepatocellular carcinoma and two with cutaneous melanoma. General observations from the study: At 0.1 to 3.0 mg/kg and by week 6, clonal expansion occurred in CD4+ and CD8+ blood T cells. In the 0.1-3.0 mg/kg groups, partial responders showed among the lowest expansion.

At cycle 4 day 1, cycle 7 day 1, and baseline, blood was sampled. The assay was immunoSEQ multiplex PCR, and TCRdb's table has in-frame clones only and misses some. The data contain roughly 42,000 clones, approximately 86% of them singletons. For this clone: What it binds is unknown.

The CDR3 is made up of 15 amino acids. The germline gives CDR1 MDHEN, CDR2 SYDVKM. Between the trimmed V and J ends, which lost 3 bases and 2 bases, there was a span of 12 bases. The TCR comes from an adult with an advanced solid tumor such as melanoma, head and neck, liver or kidney cancer. This sequence joins TRBV28 and TRBJ2-3, with TRBD2 as a possible D gene (6 bases). The sequenced sample was CD4+ or CD8+ T cells sorted from blood, obtained in a trial of the OX40 agonist ivuxolimab. The CDR3 is CASSFGGEVTDTQYF. DNA for the CDR3: TGTGCCAGCAGTTTTGGAGGGGAGGTCACAGATACGCAGTATTTT.